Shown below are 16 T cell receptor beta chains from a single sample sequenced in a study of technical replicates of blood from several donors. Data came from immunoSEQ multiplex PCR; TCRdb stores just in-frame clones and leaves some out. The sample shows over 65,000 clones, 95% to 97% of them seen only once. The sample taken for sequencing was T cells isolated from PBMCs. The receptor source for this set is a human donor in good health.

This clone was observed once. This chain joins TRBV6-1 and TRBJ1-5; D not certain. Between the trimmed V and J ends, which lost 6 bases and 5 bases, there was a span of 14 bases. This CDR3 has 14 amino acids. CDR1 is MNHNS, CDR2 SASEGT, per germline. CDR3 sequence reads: CASSDWTGDQPQHF. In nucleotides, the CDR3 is TGTGCCAGCAGCGATTGGACGGGAGATCAGCCCCAGCATTTT.

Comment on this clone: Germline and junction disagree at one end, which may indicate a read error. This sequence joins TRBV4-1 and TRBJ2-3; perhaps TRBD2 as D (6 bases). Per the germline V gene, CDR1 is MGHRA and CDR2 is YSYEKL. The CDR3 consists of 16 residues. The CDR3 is CASNQAGSGTTDTQYF. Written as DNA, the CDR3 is TGCGCCAGCAACCAAGCGGGTTCCGGAACCACAGATACGCAGTATTTT.

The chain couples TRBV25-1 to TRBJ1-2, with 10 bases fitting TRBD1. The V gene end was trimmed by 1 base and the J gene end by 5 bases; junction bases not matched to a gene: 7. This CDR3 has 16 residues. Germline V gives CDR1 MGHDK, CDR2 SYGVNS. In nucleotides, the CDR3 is TGTGCCAGCAGTGAATGGGGGACAGGGGACGGGTATGGCTACACCTTC. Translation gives CASSEWGTGDGYGYTF.

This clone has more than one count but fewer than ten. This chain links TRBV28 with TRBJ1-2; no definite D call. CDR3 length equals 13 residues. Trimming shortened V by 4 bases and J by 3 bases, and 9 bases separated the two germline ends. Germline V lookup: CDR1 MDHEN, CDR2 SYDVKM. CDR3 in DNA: TGTGCCAGCAGTTCTAACTGGTACTATGGCTACACCTTC. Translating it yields CASSSNWYYGYTF.

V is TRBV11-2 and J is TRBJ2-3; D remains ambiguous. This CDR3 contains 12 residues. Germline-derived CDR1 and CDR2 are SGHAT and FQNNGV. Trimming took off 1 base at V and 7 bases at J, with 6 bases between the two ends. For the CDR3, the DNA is TGTGCCAGCAGCTTAGCGTCCTATACGCAGTATTTT. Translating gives CASSLASYTQYF.

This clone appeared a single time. The CDR3 reads CASSVVGAEYGYTF. CDR3 nucleotide sequence: TGTGCCAGCAGCGTAGTGGGGGCGGAATATGGCTACACCTTC. The rearrangement uses TRBV9 and TRBJ1-2; D is possibly TRBD1 (6 bases). Germline CDR1 reads SGDLS; CDR2 reads YYNGEE. V was clipped by 0 bases and J by 5 bases, with 11 bases between them. The CDR3 runs to 14 residues.

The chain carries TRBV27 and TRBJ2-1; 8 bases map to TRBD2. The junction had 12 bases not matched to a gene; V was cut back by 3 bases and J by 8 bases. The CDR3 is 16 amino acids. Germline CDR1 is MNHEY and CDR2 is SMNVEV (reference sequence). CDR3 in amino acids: CASSLWGAGELDEQFF. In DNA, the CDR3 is TGTGCCAGCAGTTTGTGGGGAGCGGGAGAATTGGATGAGCAGTTCTTC.

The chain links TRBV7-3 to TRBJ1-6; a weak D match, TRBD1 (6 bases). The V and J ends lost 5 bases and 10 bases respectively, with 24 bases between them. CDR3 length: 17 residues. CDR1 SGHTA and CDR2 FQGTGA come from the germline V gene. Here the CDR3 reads CASSPQPQGILASPLHF. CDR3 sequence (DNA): TGTGCCAGCAGCCCTCAACCACAGGGTATTCTTGCCTCACCCCTCCACTTT.

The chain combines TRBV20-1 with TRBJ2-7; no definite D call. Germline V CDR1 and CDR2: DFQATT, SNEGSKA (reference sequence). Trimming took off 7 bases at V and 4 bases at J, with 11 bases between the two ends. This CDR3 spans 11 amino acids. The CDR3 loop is CSVQIGYEQYF. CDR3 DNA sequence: TGCAGTGTCCAGATCGGGTACGAGCAGTACTTC.

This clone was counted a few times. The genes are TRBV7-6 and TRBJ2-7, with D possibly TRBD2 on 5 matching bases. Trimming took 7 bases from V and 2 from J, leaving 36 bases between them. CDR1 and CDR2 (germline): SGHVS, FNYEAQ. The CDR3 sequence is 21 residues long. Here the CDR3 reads CASNIKRRPLITSENAYEQYF. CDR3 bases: TGTGCCAGCAACATAAAGCGGAGACCACTGATAACCTCAGAGAACGCCTACGAGCAGTACTTC.

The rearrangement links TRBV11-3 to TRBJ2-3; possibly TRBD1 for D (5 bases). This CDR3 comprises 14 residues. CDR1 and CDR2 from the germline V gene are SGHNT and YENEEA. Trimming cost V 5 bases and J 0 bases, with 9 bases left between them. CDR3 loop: CASSQDTSTDTQYF. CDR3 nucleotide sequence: TGTGCCAGCAGCCAGGACACCAGCACAGATACGCAGTATTTT.

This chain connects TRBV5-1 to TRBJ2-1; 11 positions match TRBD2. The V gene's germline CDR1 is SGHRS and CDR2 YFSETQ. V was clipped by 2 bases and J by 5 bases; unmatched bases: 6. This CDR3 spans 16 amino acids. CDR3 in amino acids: CASSFGTSGRDNEQFF. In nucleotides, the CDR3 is TGCGCCAGCAGCTTTGGGACTAGCGGTCGCGACAATGAGCAGTTCTTC.

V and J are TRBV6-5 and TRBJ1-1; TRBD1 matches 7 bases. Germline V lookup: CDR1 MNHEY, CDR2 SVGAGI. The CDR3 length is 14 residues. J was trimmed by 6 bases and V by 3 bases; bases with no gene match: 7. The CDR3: CASSYLGQVAEAFF. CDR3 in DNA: TGTGCCAGCAGTTATCTCGGACAGGTCGCTGAAGCTTTCTTT.

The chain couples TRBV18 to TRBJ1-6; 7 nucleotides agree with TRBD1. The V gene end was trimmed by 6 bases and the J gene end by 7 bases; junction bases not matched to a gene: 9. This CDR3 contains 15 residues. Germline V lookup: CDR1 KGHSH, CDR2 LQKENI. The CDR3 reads CASSPPGRGNSPLHF. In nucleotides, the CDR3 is TGTGCCAGCTCCCCCCCCGGCAGGGGGAATTCACCCCTCCACTTT.

The CDR3 protein is CASSLDRASNTGELFF. CDR3 in DNA: TGTGCCAGCAGCTTAGACAGGGCTTCGAACACCGGGGAGCTGTTTTTT. The chain links TRBV7-8 to TRBJ2-2; D might be TRBD1 (6 bases). This CDR3 has 16 amino acids. Germline V gives CDR1 SGHVS, CDR2 FQNEAQ. Trimming left V 1 base short and J 0 bases short, with 9 bases between.

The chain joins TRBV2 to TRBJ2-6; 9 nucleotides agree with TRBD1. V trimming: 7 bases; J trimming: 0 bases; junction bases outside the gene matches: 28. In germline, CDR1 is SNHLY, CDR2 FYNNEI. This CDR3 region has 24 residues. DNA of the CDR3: TGTGCCAGCAAGGCTGAAGAACAACGGGACAGGGAGTCGGAGAGCGCCTCTGGGGCCAACGTCCTGACTTTC. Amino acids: CASKAEEQRDRESESASGANVLTF.